A selection of T cell receptor beta chains follows, all from one sample in a study of T cell responses to AZD1222 COVID-19 vaccine. Libraries were prepared by immunoSEQ multiplex PCR; TCRdb keeps only in-frame clonotypes and omits some of them. This table has roughly 150,000 clones, 90% to 95% appearing once. The starting material was peripheral blood, obtained on day 0 of AZD1222 vaccination. These receptors all come from an adult in good health. Each CDR3 is given with its conserved first and last residue. D genes are given only for firm matches. Where a row states a size, it is once, few, many or the class of an expanded clone; other rows omit it.

abundance	d_gene	len	j_gene	v_gene	CDR3nt	CDR3aa
.	.	11	TRBJ1-2	TRBV12-3/TRBV12-4	TGTGCCAGCAGCTCTAATTATGGCTACACCTTC	CASSSNYGYTF
once	TRBD1	14	TRBJ1-1	TRBV25-1	TGTGCCAGCAGTAGCGGACAGGGAAACACTGAAGCTTTCTTT	CASSSGQGNTEAFF
.	.	12	TRBJ2-3	TRBV6-6	TGTGCCAGCAGGGTCACTTCAGATACGCAGTATTTT	CASRVTSDTQYF
.	.	17	TRBJ2-2	TRBV5-1	TGCGCCAGCAGCTTGTCCGGGACCCCACGGGGCACCGGGGAGCTGTTTTTT	CASSLSGTPRGTGELFF
once	.	13	TRBJ2-7	TRBV19	TGTGCCAGTAGTCAAAACAATATGGGGGAGCAGTACTTC	CASSQNNMGEQYF
.	.	12	TRBJ1-1	TRBV10-3	TGTGCCAGCGCACAGGGTGGGTCTGAAGCTTTCTTT	CASAQGGSEAFF
.	.	15	TRBJ2-1	TRBV7-2	TGTGCCAGCAGCTCTAGGGGGAGCTCCTACAATGAGCAGTTCTTC	CASSSRGSSYNEQFF
.	TRBD2	13	TRBJ2-7	TRBV30	TGTGCCTGGAGTTTGGGGGGGGCCTACGAGCAGTACTTC	CAWSLGGAYEQYF
.	.	12	TRBJ2-7	TRBV3-1/TRBV3-2	TGTGCCAGCAGCCACGGTGGGTACGAGCAGTACTTC	CASSHGGYEQYF
.	TRBD1	13	TRBJ1-1	TRBV29-1	TGCAGCCCTCCGGGACAGGGTAACACTGAAGCTTTCTTT	CSPPGQGNTEAFF
.	.	15	TRBJ2-2	TRBV5-1	TGCGCCAGCAGCTTGTGGGACCCCCAGGCCGGGGAGCTGTTTTTT	CASSLWDPQAGELFF
once	.	12	TRBJ1-2	TRBV19	TGTGCCAGTAGTATAGGACTCAGTGGCTACACCTTC	CASSIGLSGYTF
.	.	13	TRBJ2-7	TRBV18	TGTGCCAGCTCCCGGGGGACAGACTACGAGCAGTACTTC	CASSRGTDYEQYF
.	TRBD1	16	TRBJ1-2	TRBV19	TGTGCCAGTAGTATAATGACAGGGGCCTCTAACTATGGCTACACCTTC	CASSIMTGASNYGYTF
.	.	13	TRBJ2-1	TRBV7-3	TGTGCCAGCAGCCTGGGCCCAAACAATGAGCAGTTCTTC	CASSLGPNNEQFF
.	.	13	TRBJ1-2	TRBV9	TGTGCCAGCAGCCCTACAGGGAGGCCTGGCTACACCTTC	CASSPTGRPGYTF
few	TRBD2	17	TRBJ2-2	TRBV11-2	TGTGCCAGCAGCTTCGGACTAGCGAAAGCGGGGACCGGGGAGCTGTTTTTT	CASSFGLAKAGTGELFF
.	TRBD1	14	TRBJ2-7	TRBV25-1	TGTGCCAGCAGTACCCGACAGGGCTCCTACGAGCAGTACTTC	CASSTRQGSYEQYF
.	.	12	TRBJ1-1	TRBV11-2	TGTGCCAGCAGCTTAGAATGGGGAGAAGCTTTCTTT	CASSLEWGEAFF
.	TRBD1	16	TRBJ1-2	TRBV5-4	TGTGCCAGCAGCGACACCTTGAGGGACAGACAACATGGCTACACCTTC	CASSDTLRDRQHGYTF
.	.	13	TRBJ1-5	TRBV21-1	TGTGCCAGCAGCCCCGGGGTCGATCAGCCCCAGCATTTT	CASSPGVDQPQHF
.	TRBD1	14	TRBJ1-3	TRBV11-2	TGTGCCAGCAGCTCATGGGACAGGGGAAACACCATATATTTT	CASSSWDRGNTIYF
.	.	16	TRBJ1-1	TRBV4-3	TGCGCCAGCAGCCAAGAAATCGGTACCGAGGCGACTGAAGCTTTCTTT	CASSQEIGTEATEAFF
once	.	14	TRBJ1-1	TRBV28	TGTGCCAGCACCCCTTACCCGACAGCGCCGGAAGCTTTCTTT	CASTPYPTAPEAFF
.	.	16	TRBJ1-2	TRBV10-2	TGCGCCAGCAGTCCTCCCATGGGAAACCACCCTATTGGCTACACCTTC	CASSPPMGNHPIGYTF
once	.	15	TRBJ1-6	TRBV28	TGTGCCAGCAGTCAGAGGACAGTCCCCGTCTCACCCCTCCACTTT	CASSQRTVPVSPLHF
.	.	18	TRBJ1-3	TRBV6-1	TGTGCCAGCAGTGAAATTTTTAACTGGGAACACTCTGGAAACACCATATATTTT	CASSEIFNWEHSGNTIYF
once	.	12	TRBJ2-3	TRBV30	TGTGCCTGGAAACGTGAACCAGATACGCAGTATTTT	CAWKREPDTQYF
.	TRBD1	13	TRBJ2-7	TRBV10-3	TGTGCCATCAGCCCGGGACAGGGGTACGAGCAGTACTTC	CAISPGQGYEQYF
.	.	12	TRBJ1-5	TRBV29-1	TGCAGCGTTGAAAAGGGGGATCAGCCCCAGCATTTT	CSVEKGDQPQHF
.	TRBD2	14	TRBJ2-5	TRBV3-1/TRBV3-2	TGTGCCAGCAGCACTCTAGCGGTCCAAGAGACCCAGTACTTC	CASSTLAVQETQYF
once	.	14	TRBJ2-3	TRBV27	TGTGCCAGCCGGCCACCGTATTCCACAGATACGCAGTATTTT	CASRPPYSTDTQYF
.	.	18	TRBJ1-6	TRBV6-2/TRBV6-3	TGTGCCAGCAGTTACCCGGAATTGGGCAGGGGACCGAATTCACCCCTCCACTTT	CASSYPELGRGPNSPLHF
.	TRBD1	16	TRBJ1-1	TRBV11-3	TGTGCCAGCAACCTAGAGGGGCAGGGGACAGAGACTGAAGCTTTCTTT	CASNLEGQGTETEAFF
.	.	14	TRBJ2-7	TRBV7-8	TGTGCCAGCAGCTCGAGACGGGACTCCTACGAGCAGTACTTC	CASSSRRDSYEQYF
.	.	14	TRBJ1-1	TRBV15	TGTGCCACCAGCAGAACGCGACAAAACACTGAAGCTTTCTTT	CATSRTRQNTEAFF
.	TRBD2	16	TRBJ2-7	TRBV5-1	TGCGCCAGCAGCTGGACCCCTAGCGGCGGACCCTACGAGCAGTACTTC	CASSWTPSGGPYEQYF
.	.	15	TRBJ1-1	TRBV27	TGTGCCAGCAGTCGTCATCGGACCTTGGGCACTGAAGCTTTCTTT	CASSRHRTLGTEAFF
once	TRBD2	17	TRBJ2-7	TRBV5-1	TGCGCCAGCAGCTTGGCCCTAGCGGGAGCCGGCCGCGACGAGCAGTACTTC	CASSLALAGAGRDEQYF
.	.	14	TRBJ2-2	TRBV30	TGTGCCTGGACGGGTGCAGTGAGTACCGGGGAGCTGTTTTTT	CAWTGAVSTGELFF
.	TRBD1	14	TRBJ1-6	TRBV10-3	TGTGCCACTACCGGACAGGGGGAGAATTCACCCCTCCACTTT	CATTGQGENSPLHF
.	TRBD1	14	TRBJ2-4	TRBV7-3	TGTGCCAGCAGCGCGGGACAGGGAAGGGACATTCAGTACTTC	CASSAGQGRDIQYF
.	.	13	TRBJ2-6	TRBV7-2	TGTGCCCGGACGTCTTCTGGGGCCAACGTCCTGACTTTC	CARTSSGANVLTF
.	.	13	TRBJ1-2	TRBV27	TGTGCCACCATTTTGGCGCTCTGGACCGGCTACACCTTC	CATILALWTGYTF
.	.	17	TRBJ1-5	TRBV28	TGTGCCAGCAGTCTACCTAGACGGCTTTATAGCAATCAGCCCCAGCATTTT	CASSLPRRLYSNQPQHF
.	.	15	TRBJ1-5	TRBV7-2	TGTGCCAGCAGCTTAGAGGGAAATAGCAATCAGCCCCAGCATTTT	CASSLEGNSNQPQHF
.	.	16	TRBJ1-1	TRBV18	TGTGCCAGCTCACCACTGGCCGGGAGAATGAACACTGAAGCTTTCTTT	CASSPLAGRMNTEAFF
.	TRBD1	13	TRBJ1-2	TRBV27	TGTGCCAGCAGCTTCGACAGGGGACGAGGCTACACCTTC	CASSFDRGRGYTF
.	.	15	TRBJ1-1	TRBV7-3	TGTGCCAGCTACCGATCGGGAAGGGTGGGCACTGAAGCTTTCTTT	CASYRSGRVGTEAFF
.	.	16	TRBJ2-4	TRBV12-5	TGTGCTAGTGGTTTGCGGGGGGCCTTAGCCAAAAACATTCAGTACTTC	CASGLRGALAKNIQYF
.	TRBD1	15	TRBJ1-5	TRBV15	TGTGCCACCAGCAGCCGGGACAGAAAAAATCAGCCCCAGCATTTT	CATSSRDRKNQPQHF
.	TRBD1	14	TRBJ1-3	TRBV5-6	TGTGCCAGCAGCCATCTGACAGGGGAAAACACCATATATTTT	CASSHLTGENTIYF
.	TRBD1	14	TRBJ1-5	TRBV27	TGTGCCAGCAGGCCGACAGGGACCGATCAGCCCCAGCATTTT	CASRPTGTDQPQHF
.	TRBD1	15	TRBJ1-6	TRBV10-3	TGTGCCATCAGGGCAGGGGGCGACTACAATTCACCCCTCCACTTT	CAIRAGGDYNSPLHF
.	.	13	TRBJ1-1	TRBV19	TGTGCCACAGCAGGACTCGCAGACACTGAAGCTTTCTTT	CATAGLADTEAFF
.	.	16	TRBJ2-1	TRBV20-1	TGCAGTGCTACTGATATTCAGTTGGGCAATATCGATGAGCAGTTCTTC	CSATDIQLGNIDEQFF
.	.	13	TRBJ1-6	TRBV15	TGTGCCACCAGCAGGGGACCCAATTCACCCCTCCACTTT	CATSRGPNSPLHF
.	.	15	TRBJ2-3	TRBV4-3	TGCGCCAGCAGCCAAGATGGGGGGCCCACAGATACGCAGTATTTT	CASSQDGGPTDTQYF
.	.	15	TRBJ1-6	TRBV6-1	TGTGCCAGCAGTGAAGCCGGCCAGCCGAGTTCACCCCTCCACTTT	CASSEAGQPSSPLHF
.	.	15	TRBJ1-5	TRBV28	TGTGCCAGCAGGATCTCCTTGGGGGGAAAGGGGCCCCAGCATTTT	CASRISLGGKGPQHF